This T cell receptor beta chain was captured by sequencing in a study of shared clonotypes between healthy human individuals. Study details: Samples came from two female and a few male donors aged 18 to 49.

Study-level results: The small donor group covered limited genetic and exposure diversity.

Germline V CDR1 and CDR2: SEHNR, FQNEAQ (reference sequence). The V and J ends lost 5 bases and 3 bases respectively, with 19 bases between them. CDR3 length equals 17 residues. As concerns this clone: The antigen remains undetermined.

Sequencing was performed with immunoSEQ multiplex PCR; in TCRdb, only in-frame clones are kept and a portion is missing. The data contain about 470,000 clones, 70% to 80% of them singletons. The specimen sequenced was PBMCs. This receptor was obtained from a woman in her thirties or forties in good health. Some clones in this sample may be carry-over from other donors' samples. The V call is TRBV7-9, the J call TRBJ1-4; no clear D. CDR3: CASSPLERAGANEKLFF. The CDR3 nucleotides read TGTGCCAGCAGCCCCCTAGAGAGGGCTGGGGCTAATGAAAAACTGTTTTTT.